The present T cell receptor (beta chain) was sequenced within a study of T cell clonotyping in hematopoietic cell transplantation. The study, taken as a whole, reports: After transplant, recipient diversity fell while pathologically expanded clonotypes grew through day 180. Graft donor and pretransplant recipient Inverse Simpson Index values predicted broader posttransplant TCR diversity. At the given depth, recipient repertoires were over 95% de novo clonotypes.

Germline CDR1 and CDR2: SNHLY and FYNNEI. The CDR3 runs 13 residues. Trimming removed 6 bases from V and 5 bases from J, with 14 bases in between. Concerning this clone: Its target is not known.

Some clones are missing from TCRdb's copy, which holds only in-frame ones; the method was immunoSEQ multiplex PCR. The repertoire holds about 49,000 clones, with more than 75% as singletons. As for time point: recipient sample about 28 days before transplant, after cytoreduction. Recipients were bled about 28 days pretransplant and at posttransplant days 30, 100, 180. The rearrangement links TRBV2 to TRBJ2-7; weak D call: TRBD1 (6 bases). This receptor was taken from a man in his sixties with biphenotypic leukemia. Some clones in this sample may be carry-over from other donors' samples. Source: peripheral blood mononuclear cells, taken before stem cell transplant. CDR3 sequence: CASSPQGIHEQYF. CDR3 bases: TGTGCCAGCAGCCCACAGGGTATCCACGAGCAGTACTTC.